This T cell receptor (beta chain) was captured in a study of blood T cell repertoires in COVID-19 (dated by TCRdb to the early 2020s). About the investigation overall: Collaborator samples came from the United States, Italy and Spain and covered acute and convalescent phases of COVID-19. The prospective study material was composed of cDNA or gDNA derived from T cells, B-cell-depleted T cells, or PBMCs. Deeply sampled blood TCRbeta repertoires from subjects exposed to, actively infected with, or recovered from COVID-19 were included in the dataset. The samples were drawn from two sources: the first 160 participants of the ongoing ImmuneRACE study, and about 1,300 subjects contributed by 6 global collaborators. A freely available public database, intended as a resource for researchers studying the immune response to SARS-CoV-2, is where the repertoires were released. Nearly every sample came with metadata listing a de-identified subject ID, COVID-19 status, age in years and sex. HLA class I and class II types, where available, came from metadata supplied by the sample provider rather than from assay-based typing. Here is what the overall study found, with its caveats: Clinical and demographic metadata were provided uncurated, with the amount varying by source and participant.

This clone was observed a few times. Its antigen specificity is not known. Within one base of it there is no much larger clone, and no base qualities were kept. In the prospective study, participants were about 18 to 89 years old, resided in fewer than 25 geographic areas of the United States, and were enrolled through a virtual design. In the prospective study, cohorts were assigned on the basis of participant-reported clinical history obtained from a screening survey and a study questionnaire. Recovered participants in ImmuneRACE Cohort 3 were defined by two consecutive negative NP/OP PCR tests, clearance by a healthcare professional, or resolution of symptoms. In the prospective study, whole blood, serum and a nasopharyngeal or oropharyngeal swab were collected from each participant by mobile phlebotomists. Prospective study participants could optionally give additional blood draws and questionnaires over an approximately two-month period. Before DNA extraction, prospective study blood samples were shipped either frozen or at room temperature.

Taken from cysteine to phenylalanine, the CDR3 has 18 residues. Here the CDR3 DNA is all that survives: 54 bases in frame from base 1. V is cut by 2 bases and J by 8 bases, and the space between the germline ends is 24 bases. CDR1 and CDR2 were assigned from the germline V gene as SGHAT and FQNNGV. TCRbeta CDR3 regions were amplified from genomic DNA using the immunoSEQ Assay, a bias-controlled multiplex PCR. The paper's processing steps were these. Within the assay, amplification of reference gene primers was used to estimate how many nucleated cells each sample contained. To quantify the absolute abundance of each unique TCRbeta CDR3 rearrangement, sequence reads were collapsed and filtered. For each sample, productive Simpson clonality was calculated as the square root of Simpson's diversity index over productive rearrangements. The immuneACCESS repertoire file appears here via TCRdb, limited to in-frame rearrangements. These files lack a portion of the clones; in checked studies, under half of the deficit traces to unresolved V genes, and the cause of the others is not known. From that table come the V and J calls and clone size; the DNA was used to work out D and trimming. The sample table shows over 150,000 clones, and around 82% are seen once. The ten largest clonotypes hold roughly 7% of the sample.

The sequence was collected from a man in his forties or fifties who had recovered from COVID-19. The sequenced material came from PBMCs or T cells enriched from blood (not recorded which). The chain joins TRBV11-2 to TRBJ1-4; possibly the D gene is TRBD1, per 6 matching bases. For the CDR3, the sequence is CASSLPPVGGRRLEKLFF. The DNA sequence reads TGTGCCAGCAGCTTACCGCCCGTGGGGGGGCGTAGACTGGAAAAACTGTTTTTT.